This TCR beta chain was recovered during a study of cytomegalovirus exposure and HLA in healthy donors. Overall study results and limits: Most of the CMV-associated TCR beta chains (in a later analysis) appeared to be HLA-restricted. The records held CMV serostatus as the only immune exposure information. Association of a missense DCLRE1C variant with TCR beta V- and J-gene trimming was reported in a later analysis.

J was trimmed by 5 bases and V by 4 bases; bases with no gene match: 8. The CDR3 is 14 residues long. Germline lookup yields CDR1 SGHRS and CDR2 YFSETQ. As to this clone: Its specificity is not known.

The PCR ran on 60 Vbeta and 13 Jbeta primers. Profiled with immunoSEQ multiplex PCR; TCRdb holds only in-frame clones, not every one. Here the sample spans about 140,000 clones, 65% to 85% being singletons. This receptor was obtained from a man aged 30 to 45 in good health and CMV-seronegative. Sequencing was performed on PBMCs. The V and J genes are TRBV5-1 and TRBJ1-1; 7 bases are a match to TRBD1. DNA for the CDR3: TGCGCCAGCAGCCTGACAGGGCCGGGGACTGAAGCTTTCTTT. Encoded protein: CASSLTGPGTEAFF.